The 9 T cell receptor beta chains below come from one sample, sequenced in a study of T-cell reconstitution after alpha-beta-depleted transplantation in children. Molecular barcoding with unique molecular identifiers was used for the TCRbeta library. In TCRdb, the PCR reads were re-called with MiXCR into one record per CDR3 protein. The table records hundreds of thousands of distinct CDR3 sequences, around 12% of them present only once. The source was PBMCs from the stem cell graft donor, collected from the stem cell graft. These receptors originate from a human donor who donated a stem cell graft to a child with combined immunodeficiency.

The rearrangement joins TRBV24-1 to TRBJ1-5; TRBD1 matches at 7 bases. Germline lookup yields CDR1 KGHDR and CDR2 SFDVKD. The V segment lost 2 bases and the J segment 9 bases; nucleotides outside the gene matches: 9. This CDR3 region has 15 residues. CDR3 bases: TGTGCCACCAGTGATTCTTGGACAGGTGATGGGCCCCAGCATTTT. Amino acids: CATSDSWTGDGPQHF.

Points on this clonotype: Being one base from a much bigger clone, this may be a read error. The chain carries TRBV7-3 and TRBJ2-5, with 12 bases lining up with TRBD2. Per germline, CDR1 SGHTA and CDR2 FQGTGA. With V trimmed by 5 bases and J by 3 bases, 1 base remained unmatched. The CDR3 consists of 14 residues. The CDR3 is CASSRTSGEETQYF. The CDR3 DNA sequence: TGTGCCAGCAGCCGGACTAGCGGGGAAGAGACCCAGTACTTC.

This clonotype appeared a few times. J is TRBJ2-7 and V is TRBV7-3, with TRBD1 as a possible D gene (6 bases). V gave up 6 bases and J gave up 4 bases, with 19 bases separating them. The CDR3 runs to 15 residues. The germline V gene has CDR1 SGHTA and CDR2 FQGTGA. As DNA, the CDR3 is TGTGCCAGCAGGTTGCAAACAGGGATCCAGTACGAGCAGTACTTC. It yields the protein CASRLQTGIQYEQYF.

This clonotype has a handful of counts. V is TRBV12-3 or TRBV12-4 and J is TRBJ2-3, with TRBD2 identical over 7 bases. The CDR3 covers 15 residues. With 8 bases clipped from V and 1 base from J, the junction kept 9 bases outside the gene matches. DNA for the CDR3: TGTGCCAGCCGGGCTAGCGGAGGGGGCACAGATACGCAGTATTTT. Protein product: CASRASGGGTDTQYF.

This clonotype was found many times. The chain uses TRBV9 and TRBJ1-1; weak D call: TRBD1 (6 bases). The CDR3 has 13 amino acids. Looked up from germline, CDR1 is SGDLS and CDR2 is YYNGEE. V shed 5 bases and J shed 1 base, with 9 bases lying between them. CDR3 nucleotides: TGTGCCAGCAGTTCCAGGGGGAACACTGAAGCTTTCTTT. This sequence encodes CASSSRGNTEAFF.

This rearrangement joins TRBV12-3 or TRBV12-4 to TRBJ1-2, with TRBD1 matching 9 bases. V was pared by 6 bases and J by 8 bases, with 13 bases of the junction left unmatched. CDR3 length: 15 amino acids. The CDR3 region is CASRYTGTGLGGYTF. In DNA, the CDR3 is TGTGCCAGCAGGTACACCGGGACAGGGCTAGGCGGCTACACCTTC.

V and J are TRBV6-5 and TRBJ2-1; D may be TRBD1 or TRBD2 (5 bases each). V lost 5 bases and J 1 base, leaving 15 bases between the germline ends. This CDR3 is built from 16 residues. The V gene's germline CDR1 is MNHEY and CDR2 SVGAGI. Here the CDR3 reads CASSRFLGPSYNEQFF. The CDR3, as DNA: TGTGCCAGCAGTCGATTTTTGGGACCTTCCTACAATGAGCAGTTCTTC.

The rearrangement links TRBV5-6 to TRBJ1-1; 9 positions agree with TRBD1. Germline CDR1 SGHDT, CDR2 YYEEEE. The V segment lost 3 bases and the J segment 0 bases; nucleotides outside the gene matches: 6. The CDR3 is 16 amino acids. The CDR3 region is CASSSTGGFVNTEAFF. DNA of the CDR3: TGTGCCAGCAGCTCGACAGGGGGTTTCGTGAACACTGAAGCTTTCTTT.

In DNA form, the CDR3 reads TGTGCCAGCAGTCCACCCGCGAACACCGGGGAGCTGTTTTTT. It encodes CASSPPANTGELFF. This rearrangement joins TRBV7-9 to TRBJ2-2; unclear D gene. The CDR3 has 14 amino acids. With 6 bases removed from V and 0 bases from J, the gap between germline ends came to 8 bases. Per germline, CDR1 SEHNR and CDR2 FQNEAQ (reference sequence).